Presented here are 22 T cell receptor beta chains from one specimen sequenced in a study of blood T cell repertoires in COVID-19. Using immunoSEQ multiplex PCR, the repertoire was profiled, and TCRdb retains in-frame clones only, with some absent. The table lists under 300,000 clones, around 87% of them singletons. Material: peripheral blood. The receptors shown here come from an older woman with active or convalescent COVID-19.

The CDR3 coding sequence is TGTGCCACCAGTGAAGGCAGGGGGGAGGTAAATGAAAAACTGTTTTTT. Encoded protein: CATSEGRGEVNEKLFF. The chain links TRBV24-1 to TRBJ1-4, with 7 bases that match TRBD1. Germline trimming cut 4 bases from V and 5 bases from J; bases unmatched to any gene: 9. The germline V gene has CDR1 KGHDR and CDR2 SFDVKD. The CDR3 consists of 16 residues.

The chain carries TRBV3-1 (or the pseudogene TRBV3-2) and TRBJ2-3; no clear D. V shed 1 base and J shed 0 bases, with 11 bases lying between them. Germline CDR1 and CDR2: LGHDT and YNNKEL (reference sequence). The CDR3 is made up of 16 amino acids. The CDR3 bases are TGTGCCAGCAGCCAAGGACCCGAGGTGAGCACAGATACGCAGTATTTT. Residues: CASSQGPEVSTDTQYF.

The rearrangement links TRBV11-3 to TRBJ2-2, with 8 nucleotides matching TRBD2. The CDR3 runs 15 residues. Germline CDR1 reads SGHNT; CDR2 reads YENEEA. V trimming: 5 bases; J trimming: 5 bases; junction bases outside the gene matches: 7. The CDR3 sequence: CASSPRGGLTGELFF. Here the CDR3 DNA reads TGTGCCAGCAGCCCACGGGGGGGCCTAACCGGGGAGCTGTTTTTT.

The rearrangement links TRBV27 to TRBJ2-5; possibly TRBD2 for D (5 bases). V was trimmed by 2 bases and J by 0 bases, leaving 7 bases between them. Germline-derived CDR1 and CDR2 are MNHEY and SMNVEV (reference sequence). The CDR3 spans 14 residues. This CDR3 is CASSLGGHQETQYF. Written as DNA, the CDR3 is TGTGCCAGCAGTTTAGGCGGGCACCAAGAGACCCAGTACTTC.

The table lists this clone with a few counts. This chain links TRBV19 with TRBJ1-6; D not resolved. The CDR3 runs to 13 residues. The germline CDR1 and CDR2 sequences are LNHDA and SQIVND (reference sequence). V was pared by 5 bases and J by 7 bases, with 9 bases between. The CDR3 reads CASSGGGNSPLHF. CDR3 DNA: TGTGCCAGTAGTGGAGGTGGGAATTCACCCCTCCACTTT.

The V call is TRBV7-2, the J call TRBJ1-5; D uncertain. Germline V gene data show CDR1 as SGHTA and CDR2 as FQGNSA. This CDR3 has 15 amino acids. Between the trimmed V and J ends, which lost 4 bases and 0 bases, there was a span of 10 bases. In DNA form, the CDR3 reads TGTGCCAGCAGCTCTCCCGGGGATAGCAATCAGCCCCAGCATTTT. Its translation: CASSSPGDSNQPQHF.

This clone was observed a handful of times. This chain uses TRBV6-5 with TRBJ2-7, with TRBD1 as a possible D gene (6 bases). The CDR3 sequence is 13 residues long. The germline CDR1 and CDR2 sequences are MNHEY and SVGAGI. Trimming took off 7 bases at V and 2 bases at J, with 12 bases between the two ends. The CDR3 DNA follows: TGTGCCAGCACCCAGGGGCCAGCCTACGAGCAGTACTTC. It codes for CASTQGPAYEQYF.

The V gene is TRBV9, the J gene TRBJ1-2, with D tentatively TRBD1 (5 bases). Germline lookup yields CDR1 SGDLS and CDR2 YYNGEE. V gave up 2 bases and J gave up 5 bases, with 19 bases separating them. The CDR3 runs to 16 residues. CDR3 nucleotide sequence: TGTGCCAGCAGCGTCAATGCCGGGCAGGGAACGTATGGCTACACCTTC. This gives the protein CASSVNAGQGTYGYTF.

CDR3: CATSVAGPDQPQHF. The CDR3 nucleotides read TGTGCCACCAGTGTCGCGGGACCCGATCAGCCCCAGCATTTT. This chain connects TRBV24-1 to TRBJ1-5, with D possibly TRBD1 on 5 matching bases. With 5 bases removed from V and 5 bases from J, the gap between germline ends came to 12 bases. Germline lookup yields CDR1 KGHDR and CDR2 SFDVKD. CDR3 length: 14 residues.

V is TRBV5-6 and J is TRBJ1-6, with TRBD1 as a possible D gene (6 bases). The CDR3 runs to 18 residues. The V and J ends lost 2 bases and 2 bases respectively, with 17 bases between them. Germline V gene data show CDR1 as SGHDT and CDR2 as YYEEEE. CDR3 sequence reads: CASSFIGRGRTYNSPLHF. The CDR3 bases are TGTGCCAGCAGCTTCATCGGCAGGGGAAGGACCTATAATTCACCCCTCCACTTT. The whole variable domain, remainder taken from reference TRBV5-6 and TRBJ1-6, is DAGVTQSPTHLIKTRGQQVTLRCSPKSGHDTVSWYQQALGQGPQFIFQYYEEEERQRGNFPDRFSGHQFPNYSSELNVNALLLGDSALYLCASSFIGRGRTYNSPLHFGNGTRLTVT.

CDR3 coding DNA: TGTGCCAGTAGGAGGACAGGCCCTTCACCCCTCCACTTT. Protein: CASRRTGPSPLHF. The chain is built from TRBV19 and TRBJ1-6; TRBD1 aligns across 7 bases. Germline V lookup: CDR1 LNHDA, CDR2 SQIVND (reference sequence). The V and J ends lost 6 bases and 9 bases, in that order; junction bases with no gene match: 5. The CDR3 totals 13 residues. Complete variable domain (other parts from reference TRBV19 and TRBJ1-6): DGGITQSPKYLFRKEGQNVTLSCEQNLNHDAMYWYRQDPGQGLRLIYYSQIVNDFQKGDIAEGYSVSREKKESFPLTVTSAQKNPTAFYLCASRRTGPSPLHFGNGTRLTVT.

The CDR3 protein is CASSPPGGRPIYEQYF. The CDR3 DNA reads TGTGCCAGCTCACCACCGGGCGGGAGACCGATCTACGAGCAGTACTTC. The chain combines TRBV18 with TRBJ2-7, with 7 bases aligning to TRBD2. CDR1 is KGHSH and CDR2 is LQKENI in the germline V gene. This CDR3 has 16 amino acids. V was pared by 0 bases and J by 3 bases, with 8 bases of the junction left unmatched.

The rearrangement uses TRBV5-1 and TRBJ1-3, with D perhaps TRBD1 (5 bases). CDR1 SGHRS and CDR2 YFSETQ come from the germline V gene. The CDR3 has 13 amino acids. V was pared by 0 bases and J by 13 bases, with 14 bases between. CDR3 nucleotide sequence: TGCGCCAGCAGCTTGGCCGGGGGTAGGGAGATATATTTT. Translating it yields CASSLAGGREIYF.

This chain links TRBV9 with TRBJ2-1; 8 nucleotides line up with TRBD1. V trimming: 0 bases; J trimming: 6 bases; junction bases outside the gene matches: 11. CDR1 SGDLS and CDR2 YYNGEE come from the germline V gene. This CDR3 is 17 amino acids long. The CDR3 spells CASSVVPQGGHFNEQFF. CDR3 in DNA: TGTGCCAGCAGCGTAGTCCCACAGGGGGGCCACTTCAATGAGCAGTTCTTC.

This clone appeared a few times. The V call is TRBV6-2 or TRBV6-3, the J call TRBJ1-2; 7 nucleotides line up with TRBD1. This CDR3 is 13 amino acids long. Germline V gene sequence: CDR1 MNHEY, CDR2 SVGEGT. V was pared by 2 bases and J by 7 bases, with 4 bases of the junction left unmatched. The CDR3 loop reads CASSYLRQGGYTF. The CDR3, as DNA: TGTGCCAGCAGTTACCTTCGACAGGGTGGCTACACCTTC.

The CDR3 DNA reads TGCGCCAGCAGTACAAACAGGGGGCGGGACTATGGCTACACCTTC. The encoded protein is CASSTNRGRDYGYTF. V is TRBV4-1 and J is TRBJ1-2; TRBD1 agrees at 9 bases. The ends lost 6 bases at V and 3 bases at J; junction bases unmatched: 8. The CDR3 is 15 amino acids. Germline V gene lookup returns CDR1 MGHRA and CDR2 YSYEKL.

The chain carries TRBV5-6 and TRBJ1-3, with D possibly being TRBD1 (6 bases). The CDR3 contains 14 residues. Between the trimmed V and J ends, which lost 2 bases and 4 bases, there was a span of 10 bases. Germline values: CDR1 SGHDT, CDR2 YYEEEE. The CDR3: CASSFGTPGNTIYF. Written as DNA, the CDR3 is TGTGCCAGCAGCTTCGGGACACCCGGAAACACCATATATTTT. Full variable domain (rest looked up from reference TRBV5-6 and TRBJ1-3): DAGVTQSPTHLIKTRGQQVTLRCSPKSGHDTVSWYQQALGQGPQFIFQYYEEEERQRGNFPDRFSGHQFPNYSSELNVNALLLGDSALYLCASSFGTPGNTIYFGEGSWLTVV.

The V call is TRBV7-2, the J call TRBJ1-3; 10 nucleotides align to TRBD1. V dropped 2 bases and J dropped 6; count of bases not matched to a gene: 4. The length of the CDR3 is 15 residues. Germline CDR1 SGHTA, CDR2 FQGNSA. As DNA, the CDR3 is TGTGCCAGCAGCTTAACCGGGACAGGGGTAAACACCATATATTTT. This codes for CASSLTGTGVNTIYF. Supplemented by reference TRBV7-2 and TRBJ1-3, the full variable domain reads GAGVSQSPSNKVTEKGKDVELRCDPISGHTALYWYRQSLGQGLEFLIYFQGNSAPDKSGLPSDRFSAERTGGSVSTLTIQRTQQEDSAVYLCASSLTGTGVNTIYFGEGSWLTVV.

The chain is built from TRBV2 and TRBJ2-1, with D possibly TRBD2 on 6 matching bases. Trimming stripped 7 bases from V and 6 bases from J, with 13 bases between. The CDR3 runs to 13 residues. Germline CDR1 is SNHLY and CDR2 is FYNNEI. Here the CDR3 DNA reads TGTGCCAGCACCCGGGACTTCTTCAATGAGCAGTTCTTC. It specifies CASTRDFFNEQFF.

A few counts support this clone. This rearrangement joins TRBV3-1 (or the pseudogene TRBV3-2) to TRBJ1-2, with D unclear. Per germline, CDR1 LGHDT and CDR2 YNNKEL (reference sequence). The V and J ends lost 1 base and 6 bases respectively, with 6 bases between them. The CDR3 has 12 amino acids. The CDR3 sequence: CASSQGENGYTF. The CDR3 DNA reads TGTGCCAGCAGCCAAGGGGAGAATGGCTACACCTTC.

The CDR3 region has the DNA TGTGCCAGCAGCTTAGAGGCCATGTCAGGGGTAATAGGGATCGGTAATGAAAAACTGTTTTTT. Its protein product is CASSLEAMSGVIGIGNEKLFF. This rearrangement joins TRBV7-6 to TRBJ1-4; D perhaps matches TRBD1 (6 bases). The CDR3 is 21 amino acids. Trimming removed 1 base from V and 4 bases from J, with 28 bases in between. Germline assignment: CDR1 SGHVS and CDR2 FNYEAQ.

The genes are TRBV7-9 and TRBJ2-3; 8 bases agree with TRBD2. The CDR3 has 15 residues. J lost 4 bases, V lost 5 bases, and 8 bases had no gene match. CDR1 is SEHNR and CDR2 is FQNEAQ in the germline V gene (reference sequence). The CDR3 sequence is CASSPGAGGPDTQYF. CDR3 nucleotides: TGTGCCAGCAGCCCGGGCGCGGGGGGCCCAGATACGCAGTATTTT.